This T cell receptor beta chain is from a study of T cells in Graves' hyperthyroidism and ophthalmopathy. General observations from the study: Model-based prediction identified ophthalmopathy a median 6.5 months prior to its onset.

The CDR3 runs 15 residues. V lost 4 bases and J 4 bases, leaving 13 bases between the germline ends. In germline, CDR1 is MNHNS, CDR2 SASEGT. Absence of ophthalmopathy progression within 18 months defined stable Graves' hyperthyroidism. Clinical symptoms, serum thyroxine, TRAb, thyroid ultrasound and orbital computed tomography established diagnosis. With regard to this clonotype: Its antigen remains unidentified. A read error is possible here, since a much larger clone lies one base away.

RNA transcripts provided the source from which TCR beta CDR3 regions were amplified. HTBI primers were the set used in a first-round RT-PCR of the TCR CDR3. A single record per CDR3 protein comes from TCRdb applying MiXCR to the multiplex PCR reads. The sample lists about 95,000 distinct CDR3 sequences, approximately 40% occurring once. The chain joins TRBV6-1 to TRBJ1-4, with D perhaps matching TRBD1 (6 bases). This clonotype was sampled from a woman aged 25 to 45 with Graves' hyperthyroidism. Specimen: peripheral blood or thyroid tissue (not recorded which). CDR3 coding DNA: TGTGCCAGCAGTGGCGGGACAATCCTTAATGAAAAACTGTTTTTT. Translating gives CASSGGTILNEKLFF.